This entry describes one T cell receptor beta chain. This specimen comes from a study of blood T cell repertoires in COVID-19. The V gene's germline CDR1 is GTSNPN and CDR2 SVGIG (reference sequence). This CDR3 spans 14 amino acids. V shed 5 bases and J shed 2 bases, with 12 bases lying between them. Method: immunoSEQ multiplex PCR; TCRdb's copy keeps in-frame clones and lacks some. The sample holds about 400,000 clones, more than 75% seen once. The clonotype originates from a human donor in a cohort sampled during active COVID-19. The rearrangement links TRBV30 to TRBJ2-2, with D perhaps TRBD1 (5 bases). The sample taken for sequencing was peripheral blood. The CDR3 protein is CAWSAGRNTGELFF. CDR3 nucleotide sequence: TGTGCCTGGTCGGCAGGGCGCAACACCGGGGAGCTGTTTTTT.